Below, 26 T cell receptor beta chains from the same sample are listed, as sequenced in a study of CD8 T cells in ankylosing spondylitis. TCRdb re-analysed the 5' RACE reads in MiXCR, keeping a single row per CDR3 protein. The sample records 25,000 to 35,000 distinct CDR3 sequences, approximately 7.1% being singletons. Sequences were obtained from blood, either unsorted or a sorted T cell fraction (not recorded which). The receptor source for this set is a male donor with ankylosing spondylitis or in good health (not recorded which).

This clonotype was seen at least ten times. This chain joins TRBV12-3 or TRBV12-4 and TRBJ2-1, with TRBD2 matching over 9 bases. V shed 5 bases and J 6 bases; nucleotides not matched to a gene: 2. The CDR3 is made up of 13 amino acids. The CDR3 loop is CASSSGRFNEQFF. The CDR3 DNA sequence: TGTGCCAGCAGTAGCGGGAGGTTCAATGAGCAGTTCTTC.

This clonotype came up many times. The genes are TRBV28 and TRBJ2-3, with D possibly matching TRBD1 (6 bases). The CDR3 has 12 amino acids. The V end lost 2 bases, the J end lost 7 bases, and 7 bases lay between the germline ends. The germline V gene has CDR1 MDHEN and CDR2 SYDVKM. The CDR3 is CASSLTGYTQYF. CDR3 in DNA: TGTGCCAGCAGTTTAACAGGGTATACGCAGTATTTT.

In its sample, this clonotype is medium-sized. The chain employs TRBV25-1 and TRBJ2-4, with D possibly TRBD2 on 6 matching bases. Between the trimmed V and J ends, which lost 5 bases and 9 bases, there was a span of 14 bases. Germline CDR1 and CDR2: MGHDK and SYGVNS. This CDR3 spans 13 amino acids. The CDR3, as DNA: TGTGCCAGCAGTTTAGCGGAGGGGAGCATTCAGTACTTC. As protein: CASSLAEGSIQYF.

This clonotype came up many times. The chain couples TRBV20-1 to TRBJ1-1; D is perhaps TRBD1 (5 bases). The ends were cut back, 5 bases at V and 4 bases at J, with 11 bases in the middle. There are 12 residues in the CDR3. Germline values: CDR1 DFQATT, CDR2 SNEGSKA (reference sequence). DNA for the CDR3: TGCAGTGCTGAGGGACGCCGCACTGAAGCTTTCTTT. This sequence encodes CSAEGRRTEAFF.

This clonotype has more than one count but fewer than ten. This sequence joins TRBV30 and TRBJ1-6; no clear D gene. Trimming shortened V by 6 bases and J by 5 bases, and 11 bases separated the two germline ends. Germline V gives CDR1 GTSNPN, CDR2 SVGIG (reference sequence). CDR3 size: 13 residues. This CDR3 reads CACTRVDNSPLHF. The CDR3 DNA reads TGTGCCTGCACGAGGGTGGATAATTCACCCCTCCACTTT.

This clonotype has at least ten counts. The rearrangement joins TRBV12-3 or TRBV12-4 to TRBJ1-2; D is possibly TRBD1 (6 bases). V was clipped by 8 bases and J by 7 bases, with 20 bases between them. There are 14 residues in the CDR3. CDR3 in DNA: TGTGCCAGCTCGTTCGGGGGGCGAATGTCTGGCTACACCTTC. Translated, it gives CASSFGGRMSGYTF.

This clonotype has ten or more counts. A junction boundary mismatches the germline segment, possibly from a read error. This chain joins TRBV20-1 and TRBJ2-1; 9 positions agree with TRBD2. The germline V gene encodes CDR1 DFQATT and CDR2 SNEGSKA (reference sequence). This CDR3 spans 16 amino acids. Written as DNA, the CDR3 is TGCTGTGCTAGAGACTCTAGCGGGGCTTCCTACAATGAGCAGTTCTTC. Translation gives CCARDSSGASYNEQFF.

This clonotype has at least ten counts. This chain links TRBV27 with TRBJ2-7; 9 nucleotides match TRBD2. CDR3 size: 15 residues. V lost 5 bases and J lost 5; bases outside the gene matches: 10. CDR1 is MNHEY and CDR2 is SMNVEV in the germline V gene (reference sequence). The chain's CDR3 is CASSARGAGGNEQYF. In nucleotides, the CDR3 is TGTGCCAGCAGTGCCCGGGGGGCGGGAGGGAACGAGCAGTACTTC.

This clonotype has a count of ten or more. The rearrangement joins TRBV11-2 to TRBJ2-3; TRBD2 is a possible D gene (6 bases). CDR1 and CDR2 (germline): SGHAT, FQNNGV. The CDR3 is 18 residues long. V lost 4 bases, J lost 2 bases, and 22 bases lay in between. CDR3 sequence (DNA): TGTGCCAGCAGCTCGTTCTCCGGGACTTATTTTACCACAGATACGCAGTATTTT. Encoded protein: CASSSFSGTYFTTDTQYF.

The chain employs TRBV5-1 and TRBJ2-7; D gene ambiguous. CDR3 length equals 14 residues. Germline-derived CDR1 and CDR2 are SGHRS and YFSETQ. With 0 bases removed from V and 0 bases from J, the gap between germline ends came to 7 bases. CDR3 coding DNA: TGCGCCAGCAGCTTGGAGTCCAGCTCCTACGAGCAGTACTTC. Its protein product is CASSLESSSYEQYF.

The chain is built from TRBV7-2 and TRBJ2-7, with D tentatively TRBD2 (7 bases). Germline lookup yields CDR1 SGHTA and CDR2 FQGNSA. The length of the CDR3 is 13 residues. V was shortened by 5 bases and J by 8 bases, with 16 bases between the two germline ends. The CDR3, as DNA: TGTGCCAGCAGCGAGGGGGGGGCGGGAAAGCAGTACTTC. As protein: CASSEGGAGKQYF.

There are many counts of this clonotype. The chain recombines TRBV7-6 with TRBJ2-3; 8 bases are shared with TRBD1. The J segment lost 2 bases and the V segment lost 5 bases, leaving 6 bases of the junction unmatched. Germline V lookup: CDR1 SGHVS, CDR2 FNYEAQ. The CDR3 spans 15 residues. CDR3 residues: CASSPSGQVTDTQYF. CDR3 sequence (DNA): TGTGCCAGCAGCCCCTCGGGACAGGTCACAGATACGCAGTATTTT.

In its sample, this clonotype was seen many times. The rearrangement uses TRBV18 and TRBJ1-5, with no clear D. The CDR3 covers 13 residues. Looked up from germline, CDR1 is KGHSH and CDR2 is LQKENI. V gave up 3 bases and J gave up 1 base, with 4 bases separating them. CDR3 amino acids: CASSPGSNQPQHF. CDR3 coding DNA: TGTGCCAGCTCACCTGGGAGCAATCAGCCCCAGCATTTT.

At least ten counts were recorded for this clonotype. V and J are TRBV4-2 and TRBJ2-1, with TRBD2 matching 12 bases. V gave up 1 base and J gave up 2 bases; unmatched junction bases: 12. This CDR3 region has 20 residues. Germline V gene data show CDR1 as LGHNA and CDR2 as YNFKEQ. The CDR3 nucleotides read TGTGCCAGCAGCCAAGTTTGGGGGACTAGCGGGTCTGGGGCCTACAATGAGCAGTTCTTC. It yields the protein CASSQVWGTSGSGAYNEQFF.

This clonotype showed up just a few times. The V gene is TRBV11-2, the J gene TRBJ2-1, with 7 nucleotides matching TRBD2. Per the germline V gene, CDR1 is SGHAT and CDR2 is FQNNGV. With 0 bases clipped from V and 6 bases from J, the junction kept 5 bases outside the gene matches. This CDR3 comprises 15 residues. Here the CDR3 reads CASSLEASGVNEQFF. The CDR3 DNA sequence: TGTGCCAGCAGCTTAGAAGCAAGCGGGGTCAATGAGCAGTTCTTC.

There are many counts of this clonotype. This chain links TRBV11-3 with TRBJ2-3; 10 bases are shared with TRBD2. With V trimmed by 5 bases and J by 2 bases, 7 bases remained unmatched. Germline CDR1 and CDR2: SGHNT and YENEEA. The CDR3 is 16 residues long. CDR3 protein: CASSAGLAEITDTQYF. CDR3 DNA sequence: TGTGCCAGCAGCGCCGGACTAGCGGAGATCACAGATACGCAGTATTTT. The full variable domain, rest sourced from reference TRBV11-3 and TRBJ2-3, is EAGVVQSPRYKIIEKKQPVAFWCNPISGHNTLYWYLQNLGQGPELLIRYENEEAVDDSQLPKDRFSAERLKGVDSTLKIQPAELGDSAVYLCASSAGLAEITDTQYFGPGTRLTVL.

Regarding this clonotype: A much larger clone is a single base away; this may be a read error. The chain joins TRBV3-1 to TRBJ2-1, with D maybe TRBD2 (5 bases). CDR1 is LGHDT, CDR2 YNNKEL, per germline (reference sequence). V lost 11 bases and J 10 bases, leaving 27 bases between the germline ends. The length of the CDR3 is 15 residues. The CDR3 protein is CACTKAQTGFIEQFF. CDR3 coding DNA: TGTGCCTGCACCAAAGCCCAGACGGGGTTCATCGAGCAGTTCTTC.

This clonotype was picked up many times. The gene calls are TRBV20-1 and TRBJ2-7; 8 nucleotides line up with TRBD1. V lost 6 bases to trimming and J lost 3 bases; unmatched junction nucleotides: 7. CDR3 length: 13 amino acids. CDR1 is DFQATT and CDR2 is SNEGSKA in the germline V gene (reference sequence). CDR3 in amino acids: CSAPGTGNYEQYF. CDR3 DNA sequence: TGCAGTGCCCCCGGGACAGGAAACTACGAGCAGTACTTC.

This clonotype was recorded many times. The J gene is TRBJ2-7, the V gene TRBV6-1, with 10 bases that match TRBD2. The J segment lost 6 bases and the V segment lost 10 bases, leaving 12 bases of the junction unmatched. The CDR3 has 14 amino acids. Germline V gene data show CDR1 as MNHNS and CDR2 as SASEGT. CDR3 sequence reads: CATARTSGSVEQYF. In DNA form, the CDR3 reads TGTGCCACCGCCCGGACTAGCGGTAGTGTCGAGCAGTACTTC.

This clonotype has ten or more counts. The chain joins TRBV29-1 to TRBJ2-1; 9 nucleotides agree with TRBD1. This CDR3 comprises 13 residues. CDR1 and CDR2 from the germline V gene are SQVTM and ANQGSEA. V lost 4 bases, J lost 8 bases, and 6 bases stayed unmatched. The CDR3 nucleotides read TGCAGCGTTGCGACAGGGGGTTGGGATGAGCAGTTCTTC. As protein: CSVATGGWDEQFF.

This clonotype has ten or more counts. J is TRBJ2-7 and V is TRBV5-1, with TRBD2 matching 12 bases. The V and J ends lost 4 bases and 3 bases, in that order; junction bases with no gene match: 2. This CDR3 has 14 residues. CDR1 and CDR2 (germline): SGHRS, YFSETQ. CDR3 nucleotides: TGCGCCAGCAGCCTGACTAGCGGGAGCTACGAGCAGTACTTC. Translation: CASSLTSGSYEQYF. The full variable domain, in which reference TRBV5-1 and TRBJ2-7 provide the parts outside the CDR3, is KAGVTQTPRYLIKTRGQQVTLSCSPISGHRSVSWYQQTPGQGLQFLFEYFSETQRNKGNFPGRFSGRQFSNSRSEMNVSTLELGDSALYLCASSLTSGSYEQYFGPGTRLTVT.

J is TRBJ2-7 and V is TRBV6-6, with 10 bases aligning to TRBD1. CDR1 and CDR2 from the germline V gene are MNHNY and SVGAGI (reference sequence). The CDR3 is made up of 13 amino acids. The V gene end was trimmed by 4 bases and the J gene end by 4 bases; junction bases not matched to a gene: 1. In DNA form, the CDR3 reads TGTGCCAGCAGTTCGGACAGGGGGTACGAGCAGTACTTC. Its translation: CASSSDRGYEQYF.

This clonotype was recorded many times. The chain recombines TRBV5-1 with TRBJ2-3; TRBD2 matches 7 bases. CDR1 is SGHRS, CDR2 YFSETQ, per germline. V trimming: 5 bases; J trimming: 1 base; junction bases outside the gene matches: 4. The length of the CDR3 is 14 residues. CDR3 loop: CASSAGVGTDTQYF. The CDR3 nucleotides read TGCGCCAGCAGTGCGGGAGTCGGCACAGATACGCAGTATTTT.

The CDR3 DNA reads as TGTGCCAGCAGCTTAGGACTGGTCTCCTACAATGAGCAGTTCTTC. It translates to CASSLGLVSYNEQFF. V and J are TRBV11-3 and TRBJ2-1; unclear D gene. CDR3 length equals 15 residues. Between the trimmed V and J ends, which lost 1 base and 0 bases, there was a span of 7 bases. Germline V gene lookup returns CDR1 SGHNT and CDR2 YENEEA. Using reference TRBV11-3 and TRBJ2-1 for the parts outside the CDR3, the full variable domain is EAGVVQSPRYKIIEKKQPVAFWCNPISGHNTLYWYLQNLGQGPELLIRYENEEAVDDSQLPKDRFSAERLKGVDSTLKIQPAELGDSAVYLCASSLGLVSYNEQFFGPGTRLTVL.

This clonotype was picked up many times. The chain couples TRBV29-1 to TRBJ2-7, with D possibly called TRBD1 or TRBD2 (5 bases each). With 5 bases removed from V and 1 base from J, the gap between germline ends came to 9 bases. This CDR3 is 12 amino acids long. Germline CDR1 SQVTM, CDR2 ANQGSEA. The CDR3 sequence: CSVTRGSYEQYF. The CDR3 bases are TGCAGCGTTACTAGGGGTTCCTACGAGCAGTACTTC.

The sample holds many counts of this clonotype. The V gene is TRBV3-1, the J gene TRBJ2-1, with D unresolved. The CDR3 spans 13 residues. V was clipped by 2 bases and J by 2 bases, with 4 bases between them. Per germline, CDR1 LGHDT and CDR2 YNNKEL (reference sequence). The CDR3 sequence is CASSQLTYNEQFF. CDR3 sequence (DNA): TGTGCCAGCAGCCAATTAACCTACAATGAGCAGTTCTTC.